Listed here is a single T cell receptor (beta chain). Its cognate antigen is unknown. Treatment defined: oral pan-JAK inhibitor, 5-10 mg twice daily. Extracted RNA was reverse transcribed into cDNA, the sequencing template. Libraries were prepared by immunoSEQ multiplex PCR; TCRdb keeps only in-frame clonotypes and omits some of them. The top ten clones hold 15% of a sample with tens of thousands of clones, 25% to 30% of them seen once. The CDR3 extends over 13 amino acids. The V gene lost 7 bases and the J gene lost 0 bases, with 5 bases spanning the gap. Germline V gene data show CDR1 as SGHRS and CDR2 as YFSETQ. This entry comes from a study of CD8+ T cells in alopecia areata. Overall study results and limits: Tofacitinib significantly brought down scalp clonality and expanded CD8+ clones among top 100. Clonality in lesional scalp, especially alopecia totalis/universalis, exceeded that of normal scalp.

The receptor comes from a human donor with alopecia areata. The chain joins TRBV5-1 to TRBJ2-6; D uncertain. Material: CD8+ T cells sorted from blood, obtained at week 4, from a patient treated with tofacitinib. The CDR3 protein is CASSISGANVLTF. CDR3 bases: TGCGCCAGCTCAATCTCTGGGGCCAACGTCCTGACTTTC.